Listed below are T cell receptor beta chains from one sample, sequenced in a study of identical twins. TCRdb recomputed calls from the 5' RACE reads with MiXCR, one row per CDR3 protein. Found here are approximately 590,000 distinct CDR3 sequences, 9.5% to 10% of them singletons; the top ten hold more than 2.5%. This same sample was also taken into another study, of yellow fever vaccine responses in identical twins.

The source material was PBMCs. The source is a woman between 18 and 29 years old in good health. CDR3s include the opening cysteine and the closing phenylalanine or tryptophan. D genes are given only for firm matches. Some rows have no size entry. The others give once, few or many, or a class for an expanded clone.

d_call	j_call	v_call	clone_size	cdr3_nt	cdr3_aa
TRBD2	TRBJ2-1	TRBV4-1	many	TGCGCCAGCAGCCTCGGGACTAGCGGGAATGGGGAGCAGTTCTTC	CASSLGTSGNGEQFF
-	TRBJ1-6	TRBV7-2	-	TGTGCCAGCAGTTCTACCGTGGATGAGTCACCCCTCCACTTT	CASSSTVDESPLHF
-	TRBJ2-2	TRBV12-3/TRBV12-4	-	TGTGCCAGCAGTTCACATCAGGGGATTTCCACCGGGGAGCTGTTTTTT	CASSSHQGISTGELFF
TRBD2	TRBJ2-1	TRBV20-1	-	TGCAGTCAGTTGGGACTAGCGGGGGGTGAGCAGTTCTTC	CSQLGLAGGEQFF
TRBD2	TRBJ2-7	TRBV11-1	many	TGTGCCAGCAGCTTCCCCGGGACTAGCGGGGAGGCGATCTACGAGCAGTACTTC	CASSFPGTSGEAIYEQYF
TRBD1	TRBJ2-5	TRBV15	many	TGTGCCACCAGCAGAGATCGAACAGGGGTGGAGACCCAGTACTTC	CATSRDRTGVETQYF
-	TRBJ1-6	TRBV11-2	few	TGTGCCAGCAGCCTACCTGGTTCGTCAGTCTCCTATAATTCACCCCTCCACTTT	CASSLPGSSVSYNSPLHF
-	TRBJ2-3	TRBV12-3/TRBV12-4	many	TGTGCCAGCAGGATCACAGATACGCAGTATTTT	CASRITDTQYF
-	TRBJ2-7	TRBV6-5	many	TGTGCCAGCAGTTACACTAACGGGTACGAGCAGTACTTC	CASSYTNGYEQYF
-	TRBJ1-1	TRBV5-1	few	TGCGCCAGCAGCTCGGGCGGTGGCACTGAAGCTTTCTTT	CASSSGGGTEAFF
TRBD2	TRBJ2-1	TRBV5-1	many	TGCGCCAGCAGCTTAACCGGGACTAGCGGGAGTTTCAATGAGCAGTTCTTC	CASSLTGTSGSFNEQFF
-	TRBJ2-1	TRBV12-5	-	TGTGCTAGCTTGAGCTCCTACAATGAGCAGTTCTTC	CASLSSYNEQFF
-	TRBJ2-7	TRBV3-1	few	TGTGCCAGCAGCCTCAGACCCGGGACGACTCGGGACGAGCAGTACTTC	CASSLRPGTTRDEQYF
TRBD2	TRBJ2-1	TRBV6-4	few	TGTGCCAGCAGTGACCAAGCGGGGCCCCTTAATGAGCAGTTCTTC	CASSDQAGPLNEQFF
-	TRBJ1-1	TRBV10-3	few	TGTGCCATCAGTGAGTCTACGGACAGGAACACTGAAGCTTTCTTT	CAISESTDRNTEAFF
-	TRBJ2-1	TRBV20-1	-	TGCAGTGCTAGAGCAGGGCAGGGAGGATACAATGAGCAGTTCTTC	CSARAGQGGYNEQFF
-	TRBJ2-1	TRBV29-1	-	TGCAGCGTTGAGAGAGGGGGTGGGCACAATGAGCAGTTCTTC	CSVERGGGHNEQFF
-	TRBJ2-7	TRBV7-2	many	TGTGCCAGCAGCTTAGCATCCAGCACCCGCTCCTACGAGCAGTACTTC	CASSLASSTRSYEQYF
-	TRBJ2-1	TRBV29-1	few	TGCAGCGTTGACTACGGGGTCAATGAGCAGTTCTTC	CSVDYGVNEQFF
TRBD1	TRBJ2-7	TRBV7-2	many	TGTGCCAGCAGCGAAGGGACAGGCTCCCCCTACGAGCAGTACTTC	CASSEGTGSPYEQYF
TRBD1	TRBJ1-5	TRBV7-9	many	TGTGCCAGCAGCTCGGACAGGGGGGTGGGTCAGCCCCAGCATTTT	CASSSDRGVGQPQHF
-	TRBJ2-5	TRBV25-1	many	TGTGCCAGCAGTGAGGGGCCCTTCGGGGAGACCCAGTACTTC	CASSEGPFGETQYF
-	TRBJ2-7	TRBV7-2	-	TGTGCCAGCAGCGAAAGTGCCGGGTACGAGCAGTACTTC	CASSESAGYEQYF
TRBD1	TRBJ2-2	TRBV7-2	few	TGTGCCAGCAGCCCGCAGGGACAGGGGAACACCGGGGAGCTGTTTTTT	CASSPQGQGNTGELFF
-	TRBJ1-5	TRBV12-3/TRBV12-4	many	TGTGCCTTCTCCGGTCAGCCCCAGCATTTT	CAFSGQPQHF
-	TRBJ2-5	TRBV20-1	-	TGCAGTGCTAGAGATCTTTTGGGGATAGAGACCCAGTACTTC	CSARDLLGIETQYF
-	TRBJ2-1	TRBV12-3/TRBV12-4	many	TGTGCCAGCTCCTTTAAGGGTTACAATGAGCAGTTCTTC	CASSFKGYNEQFF
-	TRBJ2-1	TRBV12-3/TRBV12-4	-	TGTGCCAGCAGTCCCCTGGGAGGTCTAGGTAACAATGAGCAGTTCTTC	CASSPLGGLGNNEQFF
-	TRBJ2-1	TRBV5-5	-	TGTGCCAGCAGCGTTACGGCCCGGGACACCTACAATGAGCAGTTCTTC	CASSVTARDTYNEQFF
-	TRBJ2-2	TRBV20-1	many	TGCAGTGCTAGACTAGGGTCCGTCGGGGAGCTGTTTTTT	CSARLGSVGELFF
-	TRBJ2-7	TRBV6-5	few	TGTGCCAGCAGTTACGGGGCGACAAACAGGGACGAGCAGTACTTC	CASSYGATNRDEQYF
-	TRBJ2-1	TRBV7-9	few	TGTGCCAGCAGCCCCCCGGGGGCAGGGCTTTACAATGAGCAGTTCTTC	CASSPPGAGLYNEQFF
TRBD1	TRBJ2-1	TRBV10-3	few	TGTGCCATCAGTGGGGGACAGGGGGCGAGGGATGAGCAGTTCTTC	CAISGGQGARDEQFF
-	TRBJ1-2	TRBV28	-	TGTGCCAGCAGTTTAACGCAGGGCGTCTATGGCTACACCTTC	CASSLTQGVYGYTF
TRBD1	TRBJ2-4	TRBV28	-	TGTGCCACCTTGGGACAGTTAAAAAACATTCAGTACTTC	CATLGQLKNIQYF
-	TRBJ2-7	TRBV12-3/TRBV12-4	few	TGTGCCAGCAGTTTCGGGGGGCTCGACGAGCAGTACTTC	CASSFGGLDEQYF
TRBD2	TRBJ2-1	TRBV7-2	few	TGTGCCAGCAGCCGACCCCGACTGGGACTAGCGGGAGATGAGCAGTTCTTC	CASSRPRLGLAGDEQFF
-	TRBJ2-4	TRBV11-2	many	TGTGCCAGCAGCTTCGCACCGGGGGAGTCAAACATTCAGTACTTC	CASSFAPGESNIQYF
-	TRBJ2-3	TRBV29-1	few	TGCAGCTATATCACAGGCGGTCCAGATACGCAGTATTTT	CSYITGGPDTQYF
TRBD1	TRBJ2-3	TRBV29-1	-	TGCAGCGTTGCGGTTTTCGGACAGGGGATGGCAGATACGCAGTATTTT	CSVAVFGQGMADTQYF
TRBD2	TRBJ2-2	TRBV5-1	many	TGCGCCAGCAGTTACGACCGGGGGGGGGCGAACACCGGGGAGCTGTTTTTT	CASSYDRGGANTGELFF
-	TRBJ2-6	TRBV12-3/TRBV12-4	few	TGTGCCAGCATTCCCGGGACCTCTGGGGCCAACGTCCTGACTTTC	CASIPGTSGANVLTF
-	TRBJ2-5	TRBV4-3	few	TGCGCCAGCAGCCAACAAAGGGGCCCTCAATGGAGCCAGTACTTC	CASSQQRGPQWSQYF